This TCR beta chain was found in a study of human T cells and chemical hapten exposure. Time point meaning: pre-sensitization, week 0. Treatment indicated: therapeutic diphenylcyclopropenone sensitization with weekly scalp DPC. This clonotype was picked up many times. Its antigen remains unidentified. Points from the study as a whole: Sensitization with DPC brought no change to TCRs above 1 in 1000 in frequency.

TCRdb fed the RACE reads into MiXCR, producing one record per CDR3 protein. The sample holds 55,000 to 75,000 distinct CDR3 sequences, around 7% seen once. The CDR3 contains 14 residues. V was trimmed by 8 bases and J by 1 base, leaving 15 bases between them. In germline, CDR1 is MNHNY, CDR2 SVGAGI (reference sequence). Sequenced material: whole blood, taken in connection with sensitization to the hapten diphenylcyclopropenone (DPC). The chain combines TRBV6-6 with TRBJ2-7; tentatively, D is TRBD1 or TRBD2 (7 bases each). The source of this sequence is a woman aged 25 to 39 with alopecia areata. Some clones in this sample may be carry-over from other donors' samples. In DNA form, the CDR3 reads TGTGCCAGCGAGTACAGGGGAGGGTCCTACGAGCAGTACTTC. It is translated as CASEYRGGSYEQYF.